This TCR beta chain was observed in a study of T cell repertoires in cytomegalovirus infection. A remark on this clonotype: What it binds is not known.

Study-wide findings and caveats: Using cumulative public TCR beta family frequency, the authors identified those who carried CMV together with the relevant HLA.

TCRdb analysed the reads with MiXCR anew, one entry per CDR3 protein. The table includes some 920,000 distinct CDR3 sequences, around 29% detected once. Germline lookup yields CDR1 MNHNY and CDR2 SVGAGI (reference sequence). The CDR3 is made up of 13 amino acids. V shed 7 bases and J 8 bases; nucleotides not matched to a gene: 5. The genes are TRBV6-6 and TRBJ2-3, with TRBD1 matching over 11 bases. The receptor was derived from a human donor in good health (CMV status not recorded). Some clones in this sample may be carry-over from other donors' samples. The material was cultured CD8+ T cells from PBMCs, obtained from culture after CMV antigen stimulation. CDR3 nucleotide sequence: TGTGCCAGCAAGGACAGGGGGCGAGGTACGCAGTATTTT. It encodes CASKDRGRGTQYF.